The clone carrying this T cell receptor beta chain was recorded many times. TCR cDNA molecules each had a unique molecular identifier. Via MiXCR, TCRdb re-called the 5' RACE reads, giving one row per CDR3 protein. The data contain some 54,000 distinct CDR3 sequences, about 7.4% of them singletons. This sample is part of a study of spatial heterogeneity in lung cancer. V lost 0 bases and J 4 bases, leaving 15 bases between the germline ends. CDR1 is DFQATT and CDR2 is SNEGSKA in the germline V gene (reference sequence). CDR3 size: 15 residues. Time point indicated: blood at routine non-recurrence follow-up after resection. Unsorted whole RNA of tumor, nontumor lung or frozen PBMC was sequenced.

This sequence joins TRBV20-1 and TRBJ2-5; D could derive from TRBD1 or TRBD2 (5 bases each). The source is a female donor with early-stage non-small cell lung cancer. The sample was PBMCs, taken at follow-up. CDR3 nucleotide sequence: TGCAGTGCTAGAGATCTCCGGGAAAGGGGAGAGACCCAGTACTTC. Translated: CSARDLRERGETQYF.